The clone carrying this TCR beta chain was recorded a few times. Trimming cost V 0 bases and J 4 bases, with 13 bases left between them. CDR1 and CDR2 (germline): KGHSH, LQKENI. This CDR3 is built from 15 residues. The data stem from a study of blood T cells in healthy people across ages. A second PCR, run for about 6 to 11 cycles, used a sample-barcoded 5' primer plus a J-beta primer mix. TCRdb reprocessed the 5' RACE reads with MiXCR, giving one entry per CDR3 protein. The table shows about 800,000 distinct CDR3 sequences, with 25% occurring only once. These data were also filed under a second study, of T cells of mothers and their children.

Sequenced input: blood. This receptor was taken from a boy younger than 18 in good health. The chain couples TRBV18 to TRBJ2-7; possible D gene TRBD2, 5 bases. The CDR3 DNA reads as TGTGCCAGCTCACCACCGAACGAGGGTTGGTACGAGCAGTACTTC. Amino acid sequence: CASSPPNEGWYEQYF.